The 15 T cell receptor beta chains presented below share a single source sample, sequenced in a study of blood T cells in healthy people across ages (dated by TCRdb to about 2015). Receptor amplification or capture employed 5' RACE. The sequencing machine was an Illumina HiSeq 2500. A second roughly 7 to 11 cycle PCR used a sample-barcoded 5' primer and a J-beta primer mix. Clones were called with MiXCR by TCRdb after fastp trimmed the public reads at Q25, and only in-frame beta chains were retained. Rows with one shared CDR3 protein collapse into an entry with the most common genes and DNA. Present in this sample are more than 550,000 distinct CDR3 sequences, about 20% of which were seen just once. About 22% of the sample belongs to the ten largest clones. Sequencing was done on a sample of blood. The receptors derive from a man aged 65 to 85 in good health.

J is TRBJ2-3 and V is TRBV2, with TRBD2 identical over 10 bases. Germline lookup yields CDR1 SNHLY and CDR2 FYNNEI. The CDR3 covers 14 residues. Trimming took 6 bases from V and 6 from J; bases not matched to a gene: 6. This CDR3 is CASSLAGASDTQYF. CDR3 in DNA: TGTGCCAGCAGCCTAGCGGGAGCGTCCGATACGCAGTATTTT.

In this sample, this clonotype turned up many times. The rearrangement links TRBV12-3 or TRBV12-4 to TRBJ2-6; 7 nucleotides agree with TRBD1. This CDR3 region has 15 residues. Trimming cost V 2 bases and J 3 bases; bases outside gene matches: 1. The CDR3 sequence is CASSLRGLGANVLTF. In DNA, the CDR3 is TGTGCCAGCAGTTTAAGGGGGCTTGGGGCCAACGTCCTGACTTTC.

This rearrangement joins TRBV7-2 to TRBJ2-7; D is possibly TRBD2 (5 bases). Germline loops: CDR1 SGHTA, CDR2 FQGNSA. This CDR3 has 14 residues. V shed 5 bases and J shed 4 bases, with 15 bases lying between them. CDR3 sequence (DNA): TGTGCCAGCAGCGGAGGACCGGGTGGGTACGAGCAGTACTTC. Translating it yields CASSGGPGGYEQYF.

This clonotype was counted a few times. V and J are TRBV20-1 and TRBJ1-4, with TRBD1 matching 7 bases. The CDR3 spans 14 residues. With 3 bases clipped from V and 8 bases from J, the junction kept 9 bases outside the gene matches. Germline V gene lookup returns CDR1 DFQATT and CDR2 SNEGSKA (reference sequence). The CDR3 is CSARMTGMSEKLFF. The CDR3, as DNA: TGCAGTGCTAGGATGACAGGGATGAGCGAAAAACTGTTTTTT.

This clonotype has just a few counts. The chain recombines TRBV2 with TRBJ2-1; D is unclear. With the DNA end fitting TRBJ2-7 better, the J assignment may be wrong. The germline CDR1 and CDR2 sequences are SNHLY and FYNNEI. This CDR3 contains 13 residues. CDR3 region: CASSPIAGYEQYV. The CDR3 DNA follows: TGTGCCAGCAGTCCCATAGCTGGATACGAGCAGTACGTC.

The rearrangement links TRBV7-2 to TRBJ2-5; D uncertain. V was cut by 5 bases and J by 2 bases, with 18 bases left in between. Germline V gene sequence: CDR1 SGHTA, CDR2 FQGNSA. This CDR3 comprises 16 residues. The CDR3 region has the DNA TGTGCCAGCAGCCGCATTAGCACTGGTCGGCAAGAGACCCAGTACTTC. It specifies CASSRISTGRQETQYF.

This clonotype came up a few times. The chain is built from TRBV5-5 and TRBJ1-5; D call uncertain. CDR1 and CDR2 from the germline V gene are SGHKS and YYEKEE (reference sequence). This CDR3 is built from 15 residues. V gave up 1 base and J gave up 0 bases, with 8 bases separating them. The DNA of the CDR3 is TGTGCCAGCAGCTTGACGCAGGCTAGCAATCAGCCCCAGCATTTT. Encoded protein: CASSLTQASNQPQHF. The complete variable domain, with remaining parts taken from reference TRBV5-5 and TRBJ1-5, reads DAGVTQSPTHLIKTRGQQVTLRCSPISGHKSVSWYQQVLGQGPQFIFQYYEKEERGRGNFPDRFSARQFPNYSSELNVNALLLGDSALYLCASSLTQASNQPQHFGDGTRLSIL.

The V gene is TRBV7-2, the J gene TRBJ2-1; D not certain. Germline CDR1 and CDR2: SGHTA and FQGNSA. This CDR3 region has 12 residues. Trimming removed 5 bases from V and 8 bases from J, with 10 bases in between. CDR3 coding DNA: TGTGCCAGCAGCCGGCCTGGCGATGAGCAGTTCTTC. Translating gives CASSRPGDEQFF.

This clonotype has a handful of counts. The J gene is TRBJ2-3, the V gene TRBV3-1; 10 bases are shared with TRBD1. CDR3 length equals 17 residues. V was pared by 1 base and J by 4 bases, with 8 bases of the junction left unmatched. CDR1 and CDR2 from the germline V gene are LGHDT and YNNKEL (reference sequence). The CDR3 DNA reads TGTGCCAGCAGCCAAGTGACGGGACAGGGGTACGCAGATACGCAGTATTTT. Translating gives CASSQVTGQGYADTQYF.

For the CDR3, the DNA is TGTGCCAGCAGCCTCCGTCCCAACCAAGAGACCCAGTACTTC. Amino acid sequence: CASSLRPNQETQYF. The V call is TRBV3-1, the J call TRBJ2-5, with D unresolved. Germline V gene sequence: CDR1 LGHDT, CDR2 YNNKEL (reference sequence). The CDR3 totals 14 residues. With 4 bases removed from V and 0 bases from J, the gap between germline ends came to 9 bases.

As DNA, the CDR3 is TGTGCCAGCAGCCACCGGGACATGTTTGATACGCAGTATTTT. It yields the protein CASSHRDMFDTQYF. The chain carries TRBV7-9 and TRBJ2-3; tentatively, D is TRBD1 (6 bases). Trimming removed 5 bases from V and 6 bases from J, with 15 bases in between. This CDR3 contains 14 residues. The germline gives CDR1 SEHNR, CDR2 FQNEAQ (reference sequence).

The V gene is TRBV7-2, the J gene TRBJ2-1; 10 bases are a match to TRBD1. Trimming at V came to 5 bases and at J to 7 bases, leaving 5 bases not matched to a gene. The CDR3 spans 14 residues. Per the germline V gene, CDR1 is SGHTA and CDR2 is FQGNSA. The CDR3 protein is CASSVDRGQNEQFF. The CDR3 DNA sequence: TGTGCCAGCAGCGTTGACAGGGGGCAGAATGAGCAGTTCTTC. The variable domain in full, completed from reference TRBV7-2 and TRBJ2-1, reads GAGVSQSPSNKVTEKGKDVELRCDPISGHTALYWYRQSLGQGLEFLIYFQGNSAPDKSGLPSDRFSAERTGGSVSTLTIQRTQQEDSAVYLCASSVDRGQNEQFFGPGTRLTVL.

Here the CDR3 reads CASSQVHLDTQETQYF. The CDR3 coding sequence is TGTGCCAGCAGCCAAGTGCACCTCGATACCCAAGAGACCCAGTACTTC. The chain carries TRBV14 and TRBJ2-5; D remains unclear. V gave up 1 base and J gave up 1 base, with 13 bases separating them. The germline V gene has CDR1 SGHDN and CDR2 FVKESK. The CDR3 runs 16 residues.

This CDR3 is CASSLEVLAKNIQYF. CDR3 nucleotide sequence: TGTGCCAGCAGTTTAGAAGTCTTAGCCAAAAACATTCAGTACTTC. V and J are TRBV12-3 or TRBV12-4 and TRBJ2-4; D is ambiguous. This CDR3 has 15 residues. V was trimmed by 1 base and J by 0 bases, leaving 7 bases between them.

This clonotype has at least ten counts. The CDR3 DNA reads as TGTGCCAGCAGTTTTGGGTGGGGGGGCACAGATACGCAGTATTTT. Its translation: CASSFGWGGTDTQYF. The chain couples TRBV12-3 or TRBV12-4 to TRBJ2-3, with a possible D match to TRBD2 (6 bases). Trimming removed 3 bases at V and 1 base at J, with 11 bases between. CDR3 size: 15 residues.